A single sample gave rise to the 7 T cell receptor beta chains below, sequenced in a study of chemoradiotherapy in HPV16-positive cancers. Data came from immunoSEQ multiplex PCR; TCRdb stores just in-frame clones and leaves some out. The table includes about 12,000 clones, 65% detected once. This specimen was collected from a patient who underwent chemoradiotherapy. The receptors here all came from a human donor with HPV-associated anogenital cancer.

This chain links TRBV6-5 with TRBJ2-1, with TRBD2 matching 11 bases. Losses at the gene ends were 6 bases for V and 2 bases for J; bases not matched to a gene: 0. Germline V gives CDR1 MNHEY, CDR2 SVGAGI. CDR3 length: 14 residues. In DNA form, the CDR3 reads TGTGCCAGCAGGGGACTAGCGGCCTACAATGAGCAGTTCTTC. As protein: CASRGLAAYNEQFF.

Judged by abundance, this clone is medium-sized. The gene calls are TRBV9 and TRBJ2-7, with a weak D call TRBD2 (6 bases). Between the trimmed V and J ends, which lost 3 bases and 6 bases, there was a span of 19 bases. This CDR3 comprises 15 residues. From germline, CDR1 is SGDLS and CDR2 YYNGEE. The CDR3 loop is CASSGTTSGVGEQYF. CDR3 in DNA: TGTGCCAGCAGCGGGACGACTAGTGGAGTCGGCGAGCAGTACTTC.

The chain uses TRBV6-1 and TRBJ2-5; D may be TRBD1 (6 bases). In germline, CDR1 is MNHNS, CDR2 SASEGT. V was trimmed by 6 bases and J by 5 bases, leaving 16 bases between them. CDR3 size: 14 residues. CDR3 sequence: CASSDTGRRETQYF. The CDR3, as DNA: TGTGCCAGCAGCGATACAGGGAGACGGGAGACCCAGTACTTC.

CDR3 region: CASSWDRTYEQYF. DNA of the CDR3: TGTGCCAGCAGTTGGGACAGAACCTACGAGCAGTACTTC. This rearrangement joins TRBV6-1 to TRBJ2-7; 7 bases align to TRBD1. Germline trimming cut 5 bases from V and 2 bases from J; bases unmatched to any gene: 3. Germline V gives CDR1 MNHNS, CDR2 SASEGT. This CDR3 contains 13 residues.

V usage is TRBV4-3 and J usage is TRBJ1-2, with 7 bases fitting TRBD1. Trimming took 3 bases from V and 4 from J; bases not matched to a gene: 11. Germline lookup yields CDR1 LGHNA and CDR2 YSLEER. CDR3 length equals 16 residues. CDR3 loop: CASSHSWDSQFYGYTF. CDR3 DNA sequence: TGCGCCAGCAGCCATAGCTGGGACAGCCAATTCTATGGCTACACCTTC.

The V call is TRBV10-3, the J call TRBJ2-3; the D gene is possibly TRBD2 (5 bases). The germline V gene encodes CDR1 ENHRY and CDR2 SYGVKD. V was cut by 3 bases and J by 6 bases, with 13 bases left in between. The CDR3 is 14 amino acids. The CDR3 protein is CAISDSMEVDTQYF. The CDR3 nucleotides read TGTGCCATCAGTGACTCCATGGAGGTCGATACGCAGTATTTT.

In its sample, this clone was seen a few times. This chain joins TRBV4-1 and TRBJ1-6; D may be TRBD1 (6 bases). The CDR3 contains 15 residues. The germline V gene has CDR1 MGHRA and CDR2 YSYEKL. Trimming cost V 2 bases and J 6 bases, with 11 bases left between them. As DNA, the CDR3 is TGCGCCAGCAGCCAACAGGGGCTAAGTAATTCACCCCTCCACTTT. This translates into CASSQQGLSNSPLHF.